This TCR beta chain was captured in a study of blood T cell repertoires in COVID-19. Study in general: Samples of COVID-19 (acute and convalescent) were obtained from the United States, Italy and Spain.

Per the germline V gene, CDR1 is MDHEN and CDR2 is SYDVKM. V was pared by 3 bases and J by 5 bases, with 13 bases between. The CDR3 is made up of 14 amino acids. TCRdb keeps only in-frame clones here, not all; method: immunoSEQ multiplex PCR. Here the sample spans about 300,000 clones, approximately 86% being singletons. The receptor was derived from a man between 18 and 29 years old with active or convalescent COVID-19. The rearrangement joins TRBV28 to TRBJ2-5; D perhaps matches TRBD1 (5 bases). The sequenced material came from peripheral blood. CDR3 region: CASSFGHQRETQYF. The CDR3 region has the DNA TGTGCCAGCAGTTTTGGACACCAAAGGGAGACCCAGTACTTC.